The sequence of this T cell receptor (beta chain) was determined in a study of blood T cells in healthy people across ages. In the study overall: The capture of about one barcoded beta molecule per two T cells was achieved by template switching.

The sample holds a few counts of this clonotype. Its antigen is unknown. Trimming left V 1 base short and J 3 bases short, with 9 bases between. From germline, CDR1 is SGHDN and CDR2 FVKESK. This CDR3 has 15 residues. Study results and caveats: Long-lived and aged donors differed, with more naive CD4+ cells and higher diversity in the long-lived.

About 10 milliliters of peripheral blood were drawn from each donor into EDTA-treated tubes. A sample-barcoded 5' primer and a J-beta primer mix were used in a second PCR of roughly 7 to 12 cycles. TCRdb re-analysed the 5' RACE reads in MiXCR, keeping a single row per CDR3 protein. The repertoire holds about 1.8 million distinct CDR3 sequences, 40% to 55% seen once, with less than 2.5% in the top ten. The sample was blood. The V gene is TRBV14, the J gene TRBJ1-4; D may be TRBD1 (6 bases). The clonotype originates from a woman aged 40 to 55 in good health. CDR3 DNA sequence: TGTGCCAGCAGCCAAGTTCGGACAGCTAATGAAAAACTGTTTTTT. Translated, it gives CASSQVRTANEKLFF.